This T cell receptor beta chain appears in the sequencing data of a study of CD8 T cells in Susac syndrome. Study-wide context: There were Susac syndrome patients who were therapy-naive at blood draw, others on corticosteroids, and others on intravenous immunoglobulin alone. General study findings and limits: Susac syndrome CD4+ T cell repertoires showed no clonal expansion.

This CDR3 contains 16 residues. V dropped 7 bases and J dropped 3 bases, with 16 bases sitting between them. Germline V gene data show CDR1 as SGHAT and CDR2 as FQDESV (reference sequence). With respect to this clonotype: As yet, its antigen is unknown.

RNA totalling about 0.45 to 1 ug underwent reverse transcription with random hexamers. TCRdb fed the immunoSEQ multiplex PCR reads into MiXCR, producing one record per CDR3 protein. The repertoire holds some 180,000 distinct CDR3 sequences, with roughly 94% as singletons. From blood CD8+ and CD4+ T cells, the TCR beta chain was sequenced. The sequence derives from a human donor with Susac syndrome. Sequencing was carried out using CD4+ T cells from PBMCs. The rearrangement joins TRBV11-1 to TRBJ1-6; perhaps TRBD1 as D (5 bases). CDR3 loop: CASTWDGTNYNSPLHF. The CDR3, as DNA: TGTGCCAGCACCTGGGACGGAACCAACTATAATTCACCCCTCCACTTT.